Shown below are 10 T cell receptor beta chains from a single sample sequenced in a study of cytomegalovirus exposure and HLA in healthy donors. Researchers ran the PCR with 60 Vbeta and 13 Jbeta primers. Repertoires were generated with immunoSEQ multiplex PCR, while TCRdb's copy carries only in-frame clones and drops some. The table includes a few hundred thousand clones, roughly 79% detected once. Sequenced sample: PBMCs. These receptors were obtained from a man aged 18 to 30 in good health and CMV-seronegative.

Here the CDR3 reads CASSNGQDYSYEQYF. CDR3 nucleotide sequence: TGTGCCAGCAGCAACGGACAGGACTATTCCTACGAGCAGTACTTC. The V gene is TRBV2, the J gene TRBJ2-5, with a possible D match to TRBD1 (7 bases). The end of the DNA is better explained by TRBJ2-7, so the J call may be wrong. Germline loops: CDR1 SNHLY, CDR2 FYNNEI. The CDR3 is 15 amino acids.

The chain combines TRBV2 with TRBJ1-2; TRBD1 might be the D (5 bases). Germline V gene data show CDR1 as SNHLY and CDR2 as FYNNEI. V lost 8 bases to trimming and J lost 2 bases, with 12 bases between them. The CDR3 has 13 residues. CDR3 nucleotide sequence: TGTGCCAGCCCCGGGGGGGTGAACTATGGCTACACCTTC. Translated, it gives CASPGGVNYGYTF.

CDR3 loop: CASSSRDRGVEQYF. For the CDR3, the DNA is TGTGCCAGCAGTTCGCGGGACAGGGGAGTCGAGCAGTACTTC. The rearrangement uses TRBV6-6 and TRBJ2-7; 10 bases map to TRBD1. The CDR3 totals 14 residues. V shed 4 bases, J shed 6 bases, and the junction held 6 bases outside the gene matches. Germline CDR1 reads MNHNY; CDR2 reads SVGAGI (reference sequence).

The chain carries TRBV28 and TRBJ1-4; maybe TRBD1 (6 bases). Germline CDR1 MDHEN, CDR2 SYDVKM. This CDR3 spans 14 amino acids. V was cut by 4 bases and J by 7 bases, with 13 bases left in between. In nucleotides, the CDR3 is TGTGCCAGCAGTTCAGGACAGATTGGTGAAAAACTGTTTTTT. Translated: CASSSGQIGEKLFF.

This rearrangement joins TRBV10-1 to TRBJ1-1, with D hard to call. Germline lookup yields CDR1 WNHNN and CDR2 SYGVQD (reference sequence). The CDR3 covers 13 residues. Trimming removed 3 bases from V and 5 bases from J, with 10 bases in between. In nucleotides, the CDR3 is TGCGCCAGCAGTGACAGGCGGGGAACTGAAGCTTTCTTT. It encodes CASSDRRGTEAFF.

This clone occurred a few times. This chain uses TRBV7-2 with TRBJ2-1; 11 bases fit TRBD1. V was pared by 2 bases and J by 7 bases, with 7 bases of the junction left unmatched. CDR3 length: 16 residues. Germline CDR1 SGHTA, CDR2 FQGNSA. The CDR3 DNA sequence: TGTGCCAGCAGCTTAAAAAGGGGGGACAGGGGGAATGAGCAGTTCTTC. Encoded protein: CASSLKRGDRGNEQFF.

The chain carries TRBV2 and TRBJ2-5; 10 bases map to TRBD2. Unmatched junction bases numbered 3, after V lost 1 base and J lost 1 base. The germline gives CDR1 SNHLY, CDR2 FYNNEI. The CDR3 has 16 residues. The DNA for the CDR3 is TGTGCCAGCAGTGAAGTTAGCGGGGGGTTCCAAGAGACCCAGTACTTC. The encoded protein is CASSEVSGGFQETQYF.

The rearrangement joins TRBV12-5 to TRBJ2-7, with D unclear. Trimming left V 4 bases short and J 0 bases short, with 19 bases between. This CDR3 spans 17 amino acids. Germline V lookup: CDR1 LGHNT, CDR2 FRNRAP. The CDR3, as DNA: TGTGCTAGTGGTTCTGCCGACACGCTCATAAGCTCCTACGAGCAGTACTTC. It is translated as CASGSADTLISSYEQYF.

The gene calls are TRBV4-2 and TRBJ2-7; 7 nucleotides align to TRBD1. Germline-derived CDR1 and CDR2 are LGHNA and YNFKEQ. The ends lost 0 bases at V and 3 bases at J; junction bases unmatched: 5. CDR3 length: 15 amino acids. This CDR3 is CASSQDSGQDYEQYF. The CDR3 coding sequence is TGTGCCAGCAGCCAAGACTCCGGACAGGACTACGAGCAGTACTTC.

This clone was detected only a few times. The DNA for the CDR3 is TGCGCCAGCAGCCAAGATGGGGGCTACCAAGAGACCCAGTACTTC. It codes for CASSQDGGYQETQYF. The rearrangement uses TRBV4-1 and TRBJ2-5, with a weak D call TRBD1 (6 bases). V lost 0 bases, J lost 0 bases, and 8 bases lay in between. Germline lookup yields CDR1 MGHRA and CDR2 YSYEKL. The CDR3 has 15 amino acids.